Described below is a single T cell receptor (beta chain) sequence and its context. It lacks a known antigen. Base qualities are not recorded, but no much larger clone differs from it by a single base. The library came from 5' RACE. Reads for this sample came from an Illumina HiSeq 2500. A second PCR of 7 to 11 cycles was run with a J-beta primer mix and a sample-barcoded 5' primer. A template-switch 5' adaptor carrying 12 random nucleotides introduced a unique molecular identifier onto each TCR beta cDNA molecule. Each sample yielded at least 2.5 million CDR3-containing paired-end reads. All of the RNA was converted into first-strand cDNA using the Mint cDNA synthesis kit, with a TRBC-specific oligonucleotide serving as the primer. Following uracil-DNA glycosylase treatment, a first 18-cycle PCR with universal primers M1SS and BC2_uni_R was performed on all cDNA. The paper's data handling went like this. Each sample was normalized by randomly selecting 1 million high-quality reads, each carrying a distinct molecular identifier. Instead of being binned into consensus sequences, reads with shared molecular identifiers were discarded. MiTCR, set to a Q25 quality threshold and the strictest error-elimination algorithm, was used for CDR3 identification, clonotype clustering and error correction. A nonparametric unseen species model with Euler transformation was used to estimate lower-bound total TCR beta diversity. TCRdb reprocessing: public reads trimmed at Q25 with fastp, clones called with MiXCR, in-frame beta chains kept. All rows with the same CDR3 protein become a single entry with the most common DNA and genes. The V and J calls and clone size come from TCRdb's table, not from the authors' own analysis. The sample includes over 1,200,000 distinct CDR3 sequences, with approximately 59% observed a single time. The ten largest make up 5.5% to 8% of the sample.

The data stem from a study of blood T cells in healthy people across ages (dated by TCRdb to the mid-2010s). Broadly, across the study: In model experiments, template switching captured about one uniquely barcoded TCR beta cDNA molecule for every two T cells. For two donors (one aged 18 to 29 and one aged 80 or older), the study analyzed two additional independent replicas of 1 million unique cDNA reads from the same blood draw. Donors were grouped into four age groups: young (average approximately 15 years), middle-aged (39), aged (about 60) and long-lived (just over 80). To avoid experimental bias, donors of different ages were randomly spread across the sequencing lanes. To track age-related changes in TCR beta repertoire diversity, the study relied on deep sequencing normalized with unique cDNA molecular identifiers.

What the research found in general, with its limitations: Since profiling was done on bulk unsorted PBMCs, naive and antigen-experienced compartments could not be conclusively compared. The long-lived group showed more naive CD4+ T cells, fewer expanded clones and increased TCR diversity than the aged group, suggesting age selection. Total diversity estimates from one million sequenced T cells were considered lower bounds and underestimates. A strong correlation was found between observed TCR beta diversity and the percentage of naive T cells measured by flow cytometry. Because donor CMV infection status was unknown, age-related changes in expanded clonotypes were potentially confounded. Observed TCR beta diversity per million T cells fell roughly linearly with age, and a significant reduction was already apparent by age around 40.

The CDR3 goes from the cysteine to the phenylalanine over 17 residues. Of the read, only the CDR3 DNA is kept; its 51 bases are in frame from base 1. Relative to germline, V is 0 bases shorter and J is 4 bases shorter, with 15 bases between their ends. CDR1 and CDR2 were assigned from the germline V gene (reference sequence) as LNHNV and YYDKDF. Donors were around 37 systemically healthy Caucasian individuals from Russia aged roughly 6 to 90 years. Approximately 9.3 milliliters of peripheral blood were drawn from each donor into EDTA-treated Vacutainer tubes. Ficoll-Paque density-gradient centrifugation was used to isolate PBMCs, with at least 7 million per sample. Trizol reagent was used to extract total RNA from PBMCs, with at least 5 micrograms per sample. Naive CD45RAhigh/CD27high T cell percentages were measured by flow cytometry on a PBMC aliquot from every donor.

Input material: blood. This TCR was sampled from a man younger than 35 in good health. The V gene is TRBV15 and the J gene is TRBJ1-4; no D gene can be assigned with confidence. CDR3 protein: CATSRDSLTAINEKLFF. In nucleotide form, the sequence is TGTGCCACCAGCAGAGATTCGTTGACGGCGATTAATGAAAAACTGTTTTTT.